This T cell receptor beta chain was obtained from a study of CD8 T cells in Susac syndrome. Controls were healthy donors (matched for age and sex). Germline loops: CDR1 GTSNPN, CDR2 SVGIG (reference sequence). V gave up 0 bases and J gave up 3 bases, with 14 bases separating them. The CDR3 contains 15 residues. Random hexamers primed reverse transcription of 0.5 to 1 ug RNA. TCRdb reprocessed the immunoSEQ multiplex PCR reads via MiXCR and lists one record per CDR3 protein. Of some 180,000 distinct CDR3 sequences listed, about 94% are singletons. This TCR derives from a human donor in good health. The specimen sequenced was CD4+ T cells from PBMCs. The chain combines TRBV30 with TRBJ2-5; D remains ambiguous. CDR3 in amino acids: CAWSVHQAWEETQYF. The CDR3 DNA reads as TGTGCCTGGAGTGTACACCAGGCTTGGGAAGAGACCCAGTACTTC.